This TCR beta chain was captured by sequencing in a study of OX40 agonist ivuxolimab in advanced cancers. Background on the study: The mean age was roughly 60 years, ranging from 23 to 79, with around four fifths of participants male.

TCRdb's copy holds only in-frame clones and misses some; the assay was immunoSEQ multiplex PCR. The sample lists about 100,000 clones; about 90% were seen once. Trimming took off 3 bases at V and 5 bases at J, with 16 bases between the two ends. This CDR3 spans 16 amino acids. Germline lookup yields CDR1 SGHNT and CDR2 YENEEA. For this clone: Its antigen is as yet unknown.

Anyone with autoimmune disease history or systemic immunosuppression was excluded. Study-wide results and caveats: On average, CD8+ T cells showed a greater number of expanded clones than CD4+.

Sequenced here: CD4+ or CD8+ T cells sorted from blood, sampled in a trial of the OX40 agonist ivuxolimab. The sequence derives from an adult with an advanced solid tumor such as melanoma, head and neck, liver or kidney cancer. The chain has TRBV11-3 and TRBJ2-2, with D hard to call. This CDR3 is CASSFIALVTTGELFF. As DNA, the CDR3 is TGTGCCAGCAGCTTTATTGCATTAGTGACGACCGGGGAGCTGTTTTTT.